A single sample is the source of the 29 T cell receptor beta chains below, sequenced in a study of regulatory T cells in long-lasting Graves disease. Stated time point: newly diagnosed GD, antithyroid drugs for less than 3 months. After RNA was extracted from PBMCs, the TCR library was made from it. The TCR beta library used iRepertoire HTBI primers with Arm-PCR amplification of CDR3. TCRdb re-called the multiplex PCR reads through MiXCR, storing one row per CDR3 protein. The table lists hundreds of thousands of distinct CDR3 sequences, around an eighth of them singletons. These data were likewise used in another study, on T cells in Graves' hyperthyroidism and ophthalmopathy.

Sequencing used peripheral blood mononuclear cells (PBMCs), obtained at new diagnosis, from a patient treated with antithyroid drugs. These receptors originate from a man aged 30-40 years with Graves disease.

Many counts were recorded for this clonotype. This sequence joins TRBV12-3 or TRBV12-4 and TRBJ2-7; 15 positions agree with TRBD2. V was pared by 6 bases and J by 6 bases, with 6 bases of the junction left unmatched. This CDR3 has 15 residues. CDR3 DNA: TGTGCCAGCAGATACGGACTAGCGGGAGGGGGCGAGCAGTACTTC. It specifies CASRYGLAGGGEQYF.

This clonotype has a count of ten or more. This chain joins TRBV28 and TRBJ1-3, with 9 bases that match TRBD1. Trimming took 0 bases from V and 16 from J; bases not matched to a gene: 13. The CDR3 extends over 15 amino acids. Germline CDR1 is MDHEN and CDR2 is SYDVKM. For the CDR3, the DNA is TGTGCCAGCAGTTTATGGGGAGACAGGGGGTCCCCGGGGTATTTT. Encoded protein: CASSLWGDRGSPGYF.

This clonotype was picked up many times. The chain uses TRBV28 and TRBJ1-4; 8 nucleotides align to TRBD1. Germline-derived CDR1 and CDR2 are MDHEN and SYDVKM. Trimming at V came to 1 base and at J to 4 bases, leaving 11 bases not matched to a gene. There are 18 residues in the CDR3. The CDR3: CASSLFGQGDGLNEKLFF. The DNA for the CDR3 is TGTGCCAGCAGTTTATTCGGACAGGGAGACGGCCTTAATGAAAAACTGTTTTTT. Looking up the rest from reference TRBV28 and TRBJ1-4 gives the full variable domain: DVKVTQSSRYLVKRTGEKVFLECVQDMDHENMFWYRQDPGLGLRLIYFSYDVKMKEKGDIPEGYSVSREKKERFSLILESASTNQTSMYLCASSLFGQGDGLNEKLFFGSGTQLSVL.

This clonotype was counted at least ten times. This sequence joins TRBV6-1 and TRBJ2-3; possible D gene TRBD2, 6 bases. V lost 0 bases and J 3 bases, leaving 16 bases between the germline ends. The CDR3 has 17 residues. Germline loops: CDR1 MNHNS, CDR2 SASEGT. CDR3 in amino acids: CASSEAGGTGWTDTQYF. The DNA for the CDR3 is TGTGCCAGCAGTGAAGCGGGAGGCACCGGATGGACAGATACGCAGTATTTT.

Ten or more counts support this clonotype. The chain joins TRBV2 to TRBJ1-1; TRBD1 matches 7 bases. There are 13 residues in the CDR3. Germline CDR1 SNHLY, CDR2 FYNNEI. V trimming: 9 bases; J trimming: 3 bases; junction bases outside the gene matches: 7. CDR3: CARGTVGDTEAFF. The CDR3 DNA is TGTGCCAGAGGGACAGTTGGGGACACTGAAGCTTTCTTT.

This clonotype was seen a handful of times. This chain connects TRBV30 to TRBJ1-4, with TRBD1 matching over 10 bases. From germline, CDR1 is GTSNPN and CDR2 SVGIG (reference sequence). V lost 3 bases and J lost 8; bases outside the gene matches: 12. This CDR3 contains 16 residues. This CDR3 is CAWRGFTGTGEEKLFF. In DNA form, the CDR3 reads TGTGCCTGGAGAGGTTTCACCGGGACAGGGGAAGAAAAACTGTTTTTT.

The CDR3 loop reads CASSPPGQGSDYGYTF. CDR3 sequence (DNA): TGTGCCAGCAGCCCTCCGGGACAGGGATCTGACTATGGCTACACCTTC. The chain is built from TRBV7-6 and TRBJ1-2; 9 bases are a match to TRBD1. The CDR3 consists of 16 residues. CDR1 and CDR2 (germline): SGHVS, FNYEAQ. With 5 bases clipped from V and 3 bases from J, the junction kept 10 bases outside the gene matches.

This clonotype was recorded many times. CDR3 DNA sequence: TGTGCTAGTGGTTTGGTACTAGGGACTAGCGGCAATGAGCAGTTCTTC. Translating it yields CASGLVLGTSGNEQFF. This chain uses TRBV12-5 with TRBJ2-1; 11 bases map to TRBD2. This CDR3 is 16 amino acids long. The germline V gene has CDR1 LGHNT and CDR2 FRNRAP. The V segment lost 0 bases and the J segment 6 bases; nucleotides outside the gene matches: 4.

In its sample, this clonotype was seen many times. The junction differs from germline at one of its ends, possibly a read error. CDR3 coding DNA: TGTGCCAGCAGTCTTTTTGGGACAGAGGAGTTCTTC. Amino acid sequence: CASSLFGTEEFF. The chain employs TRBV12-3 or TRBV12-4 and TRBJ2-5, with 7 nucleotides matching TRBD1. The length of the CDR3 is 12 residues.

This clonotype was detected ten times or more. This chain links TRBV29-1 with TRBJ2-7; 9 bases align to TRBD2. Germline V gene sequence: CDR1 SQVTM, CDR2 ANQGSEA. J was trimmed by 6 bases and V by 7 bases; bases with no gene match: 13. The CDR3 extends over 14 amino acids. CDR3 residues: CSGIVAGEAAEQYF. CDR3 bases: TGCAGCGGGATCGTAGCGGGAGAGGCGGCCGAGCAGTACTTC.

The chain joins TRBV20-1 to TRBJ2-4, with 13 bases matching TRBD2. With V trimmed by 1 base and J by 0 bases, 9 bases remained unmatched. Germline CDR1 DFQATT, CDR2 SNEGSKA (reference sequence). The CDR3 is made up of 19 amino acids. DNA of the CDR3: TGCAGTGCTAGAGTGTCGACTAGCGGGGGGCGGCTAGCCAAAAACATTCAGTACTTC. Amino acids: CSARVSTSGGRLAKNIQYF.

Ten or more counts support this clonotype. The rearrangement uses TRBV7-2 and TRBJ2-7, with 13 nucleotides matching TRBD2. The CDR3 sequence is 16 residues long. Germline V gives CDR1 SGHTA, CDR2 FQGNSA. J was trimmed by 1 base and V by 5 bases; bases with no gene match: 5. The CDR3 is CASSLRLAGGSYEQYF. The CDR3 nucleotides read TGTGCCAGCAGCCTGAGACTAGCGGGAGGATCCTACGAGCAGTACTTC.

This clonotype was observed many times. The gene calls are TRBV2 and TRBJ1-5; a possible D gene is TRBD1 (5 bases). This CDR3 is 12 amino acids long. The V end lost 3 bases, the J end lost 10 bases, and 10 bases lay between the germline ends. From germline, CDR1 is SNHLY and CDR2 FYNNEI. For the CDR3, the DNA is TGTGCCAGCAGTGATTGGGGCAAACCCCAGCATTTT. Translating it yields CASSDWGKPQHF.

This clonotype was detected many times. The CDR3 spells CASKSRVLDTEAFF. CDR3 DNA: TGTGCTAGTAAAAGCAGGGTCCTGGACACTGAAGCTTTCTTT. V is TRBV12-5 and J is TRBJ1-1, with D possibly being TRBD1 (5 bases). V lost 8 bases and J lost 3, with 16 bases in between. The CDR3 has 14 residues. Germline CDR1 reads LGHNT; CDR2 reads FRNRAP.

This clonotype occurred many times. J is TRBJ2-3 and V is TRBV20-1; D perhaps matches TRBD1 (6 bases). Germline CDR1 DFQATT, CDR2 SNEGSKA (reference sequence). Trimming removed 7 bases from V and 4 bases from J, with 18 bases in between. This CDR3 has 14 amino acids. CDR3 sequence (DNA): TGCAGTGTCTCCCTACTAGAGGGGGCAGATACGCAGTATTTT. Residues: CSVSLLEGADTQYF.

As regards this clonotype: It may be a read error: a sequence one base away is much more abundant. The gene calls are TRBV7-8 and TRBJ2-3, with TRBD2 matching 9 bases. The trim removed 5 bases at V and 0 bases at J, leaving 6 bases unmatched. The CDR3 loop spans 16 amino acids. The V gene's germline CDR1 is SGHVS and CDR2 FQNEAQ. The CDR3, as DNA: TGTGCCAGCAGCCACCGCGGGAGGGTCAGCACAGATACGCAGTATTTT. This encodes CASSHRGRVSTDTQYF.

A few counts support this clonotype. V is TRBV5-1 and J is TRBJ2-2, with TRBD1 identical over 8 bases. In germline, CDR1 is SGHRS, CDR2 YFSETQ. This CDR3 is built from 15 residues. The V and J ends lost 6 bases and 6 bases, in that order; junction bases with no gene match: 10. CDR3 sequence (DNA): TGCGCCAGCACCCCGGACAGGGTTTTCGCCGGGGAGCTGTTTTTT. As protein: CASTPDRVFAGELFF. The full variable domain, completed using reference TRBV5-1 and TRBJ2-2, is KAGVTQTPRYLIKTRGQQVTLSCSPISGHRSVSWYQQTPGQGLQFLFEYFSETQRNKGNFPGRFSGRQFSNSRSEMNVSTLELGDSALYLCASTPDRVFAGELFFGEGSRLTVL.

This clonotype was detected many times. The chain links TRBV10-1 to TRBJ2-5; 8 bases are shared with TRBD2. This CDR3 contains 15 residues. Germline-derived CDR1 and CDR2 are WNHNN and SYGVQD (reference sequence). Germline trimming cut 1 base from V and 4 bases from J; bases unmatched to any gene: 5. Written as DNA, the CDR3 is TGCGCCAGCAGTGAGTTGGGGCTAGCGGGAGAGACCCAGTACTTC. The encoded protein is CASSELGLAGETQYF.

This sequence joins TRBV19 and TRBJ1-5; 10 nucleotides line up with TRBD1. This CDR3 region has 15 residues. Germline trimming cut 8 bases from V and 0 bases from J; bases unmatched to any gene: 4. The germline V gene encodes CDR1 LNHDA and CDR2 SQIVND (reference sequence). CDR3 protein: CASEGQGSSNQPQHF. CDR3 in DNA: TGTGCCAGTGAGGGACAGGGGAGTAGCAATCAGCCCCAGCATTTT.

This clonotype was found many times. This rearrangement joins TRBV11-3 to TRBJ2-5, with D possibly being TRBD2 (7 bases). Germline V gene lookup returns CDR1 SGHNT and CDR2 YENEEA. V lost 4 bases, J lost 3 bases, and 12 bases lay in between. This CDR3 spans 14 amino acids. The chain's CDR3 is CASSSGGAEETQYF. The DNA for the CDR3 is TGTGCCAGCAGCTCTGGGGGGGCGGAAGAGACCCAGTACTTC.

The V gene is TRBV19, the J gene TRBJ2-4, with D tentatively TRBD2 (6 bases). Germline lookup yields CDR1 LNHDA and CDR2 SQIVND (reference sequence). Trimming left V 3 bases short and J 6 bases short, with 18 bases between. The CDR3 sequence is 16 residues long. The CDR3 loop reads CASSISRGMVGNIQYF. The CDR3 bases are TGTGCCAGTAGTATTTCCCGGGGGATGGTTGGAAACATTCAGTACTTC.

This clonotype was seen repeatedly, ten times or more. The chain couples TRBV5-6 to TRBJ1-4; no clear D. V gave up 4 bases and J gave up 5 bases, with 9 bases separating them. Germline CDR1 and CDR2: SGHDT and YYEEEE. The CDR3 is 13 residues long. As DNA, the CDR3 is TGTGCCAGCAGCAGGGCGAGGAATGAAAAACTGTTTTTT. It translates to CASSRARNEKLFF. Combining the CDR3 with reference TRBV5-6 and TRBJ1-4 gives the whole variable domain DAGVTQSPTHLIKTRGQQVTLRCSPKSGHDTVSWYQQALGQGPQFIFQYYEEEERQRGNFPDRFSGHQFPNYSSELNVNALLLGDSALYLCASSRARNEKLFFGSGTQLSVL.

Notes on this clonotype: This may come from a read error, since a much larger clone is one base off. V and J are TRBV27 and TRBJ2-2; D call uncertain. This CDR3 has 15 amino acids. V shed 8 bases and J shed 1 base, with 14 bases lying between them. Germline V lookup: CDR1 MNHEY, CDR2 SMNVEV (reference sequence). Written as DNA, the CDR3 is TGTGCCAGCCGCCCTCTGGTGGAGAACACCGGGGAGCTGTTTTTT. This translates into CASRPLVENTGELFF.

This clonotype was counted ten times or more. The J gene is TRBJ2-7, the V gene TRBV28; possible D gene TRBD1, 8 bases. Germline V lookup: CDR1 MDHEN, CDR2 SYDVKM. This CDR3 is built from 15 residues. V lost 6 bases to trimming and J lost 2 bases, with 17 bases between them. The CDR3 DNA reads as TGTGCCAGCAGCTCAACAGGGGGGGTCGCCTACGAGCAGTACTTC. Translated, it gives CASSSTGGVAYEQYF.

A word on this clonotype: With a much larger clone just one base away, this may be a read error. This rearrangement joins TRBV12-3 or TRBV12-4 to TRBJ2-7; 10 bases map to TRBD2. The CDR3 contains 15 residues. V was clipped by 6 bases and J by 7 bases; unmatched bases: 12. The CDR3 is CASRSLAGDAGEQYF. The CDR3 DNA is TGTGCCAGCAGGTCTCTAGCGGGAGACGCGGGTGAGCAGTACTTC.

This clonotype has at least ten counts. The V gene is TRBV12-3 or TRBV12-4, the J gene TRBJ1-6; D remains ambiguous. Trimming removed 6 bases at V and 0 bases at J, with 15 bases between. The CDR3 runs 17 residues. Here the CDR3 DNA reads TGTGCCAGCAGCCCAACCAGAGTAAGCTCCTATAATTCACCCCTCCACTTT. This translates into CASSPTRVSSYNSPLHF.

The chain is built from TRBV19 and TRBJ2-3, with 10 nucleotides matching TRBD2. From germline, CDR1 is LNHDA and CDR2 SQIVND (reference sequence). This CDR3 is 15 amino acids long. J lost 2 bases, V lost 3 bases, and 2 bases had no gene match. The DNA of the CDR3 is TGTGCCAGTAGTATCACTAGCGGGGACACAGATACGCAGTATTTT. This gives the protein CASSITSGDTDTQYF.

About this clonotype itself: The CDR3 does not close with the conserved phenylalanine or tryptophan, likely indicating a read error. This chain links TRBV27 with TRBJ1-5, with 7 bases that match TRBD1. V lost 8 bases and J lost 0; bases outside the gene matches: 4. The CDR3 runs 14 residues. Germline loops: CDR1 MNHEY, CDR2 SMNVEV (reference sequence). The CDR3 is CASGTGVSNQPQHL. CDR3 nucleotide sequence: TGTGCCAGCGGAACAGGGGTTAGCAATCAGCCCCAGCATCTT.

This clonotype was seen many times. The genes are TRBV27 and TRBJ2-1; 14 nucleotides line up with TRBD2. There are 15 residues in the CDR3. Germline values: CDR1 MNHEY, CDR2 SMNVEV (reference sequence). V lost 6 bases, J lost 5 bases, and 3 bases stayed unmatched. The CDR3: CASRPGLAGDNEQFF. The CDR3 DNA follows: TGTGCCAGCAGGCCGGGACTAGCGGGAGACAATGAGCAGTTCTTC.